One and the same sample provided the 7 T cell receptor beta chains below, sequenced in a study of technical replicates of blood from a handful of donors. Some clones are missing from TCRdb's copy, which holds only in-frame ones; the method was immunoSEQ multiplex PCR. The profile shows about 68,000 clones, about 97% of them singletons. The source material was T cells isolated from PBMCs. The receptor set was obtained from a human donor in good health.

The V call is TRBV12-5, the J call TRBJ1-2; TRBD1 is a possible D gene (5 bases). Per the germline V gene, CDR1 is LGHNT and CDR2 is FRNRAP. This CDR3 is built from 18 residues. Trimming took off 1 base at V and 5 bases at J, with 23 bases between the two ends. The CDR3 is CASGLEGRGADKTYGYTF. CDR3 sequence (DNA): TGTGCTAGTGGTTTGGAAGGGAGGGGTGCAGACAAGACTTATGGCTACACCTTC.

This clone was counted a few times. The gene calls are TRBV6-5 and TRBJ2-7, with 14 positions matching TRBD2. Germline lookup yields CDR1 MNHEY and CDR2 SVGAGI. The CDR3 contains 16 residues. V gave up 0 bases and J gave up 4 bases; unmatched junction bases: 2. CDR3 amino acids: CASSYSTSGRGYEQYF. The CDR3 nucleotides read TGTGCCAGCAGTTACTCGACTAGCGGGAGGGGGTACGAGCAGTACTTC.

This clone came up once. The V and J genes are TRBV7-8 and TRBJ2-4; D is possibly TRBD2 (5 bases). Trimming pared 2 bases from V and 3 bases from J, leaving 17 bases between. Germline values: CDR1 SGHVS, CDR2 FQNEAQ. The CDR3 length is 17 residues. The CDR3: CASSLWERAANKNIQYF. The DNA of the CDR3 is TGTGCCAGCAGCTTATGGGAGAGGGCTGCCAACAAAAACATTCAGTACTTC.

The CDR3 nucleotides are TGTGCCAGCAGTTTCGGGGTCCGGCAAGCTTTCTTT. This codes for CASSFGVRQAFF. This chain links TRBV28 with TRBJ1-1; no clear D. V shed 3 bases and J shed 9 bases, with 11 bases lying between them. CDR3 length equals 12 residues. Germline values: CDR1 MDHEN, CDR2 SYDVKM.

The genes are TRBV7-8 and TRBJ2-5; TRBD2 matches at 11 bases. Germline CDR1 reads SGHVS; CDR2 reads FQNEAQ. Unmatched junction bases numbered 5, after V lost 1 base and J lost 4 bases. The length of the CDR3 is 16 residues. The DNA for the CDR3 is TGTGCCAGCAGCTTAGGGTTAGCGGGAGGGCTAGAGACCCAGTACTTC. Its translation: CASSLGLAGGLETQYF. Full variable domain (rest looked up from reference TRBV7-8 and TRBJ2-5): GAGVSQSPRYKVAKRGQDVALRCDPISGHVSLFWYQQALGQGPEFLTYFQNEAQLDKSGLPSDRFFAERPEGSVSTLKIQRTQQEDSAVYLCASSLGLAGGLETQYFGPGTRLLVL.

The rearrangement uses TRBV27 and TRBJ1-4; 10 bases fit TRBD1. CDR3 length: 17 residues. Germline loops: CDR1 MNHEY, CDR2 SMNVEV (reference sequence). J lost 1 base, V lost 6 bases, and 8 bases had no gene match. The CDR3, as DNA: TGTGCCAGCAGCTCCCCGGGACAGGGGAGAACTAATGAAAAACTGTTTTTT. Translation: CASSSPGQGRTNEKLFF.

This chain uses TRBV7-9 with TRBJ1-2, with D maybe TRBD1 (6 bases). Per germline, CDR1 SEHNR and CDR2 FQNEAQ (reference sequence). Trimming stripped 4 bases from V and 4 bases from J, with 13 bases between. The CDR3 spans 14 residues. CDR3 sequence reads: CASSSATGFYGYTF. CDR3 DNA: TGTGCCAGCAGCTCCGCGACAGGATTCTATGGCTACACCTTC.